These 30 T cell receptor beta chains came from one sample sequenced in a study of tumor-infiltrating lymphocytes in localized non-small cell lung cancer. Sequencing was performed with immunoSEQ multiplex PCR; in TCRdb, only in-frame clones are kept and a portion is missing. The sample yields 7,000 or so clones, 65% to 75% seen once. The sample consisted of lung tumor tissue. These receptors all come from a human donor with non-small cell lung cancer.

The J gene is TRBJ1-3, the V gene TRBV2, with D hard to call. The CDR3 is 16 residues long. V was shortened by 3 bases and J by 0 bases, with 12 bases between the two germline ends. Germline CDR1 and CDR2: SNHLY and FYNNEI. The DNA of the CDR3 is TGTGCCAGCAGTGACTCCGACCCCTCCTCTGGAAACACCATATATTTT. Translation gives CASSDSDPSSGNTIYF.

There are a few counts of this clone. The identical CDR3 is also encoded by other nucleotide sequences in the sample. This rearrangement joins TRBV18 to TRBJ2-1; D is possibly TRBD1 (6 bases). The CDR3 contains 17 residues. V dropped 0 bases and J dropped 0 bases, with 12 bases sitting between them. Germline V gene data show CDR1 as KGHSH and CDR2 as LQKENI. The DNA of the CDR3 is TGTGCCAGCTCACCACCGTGGAAAGGGGGCTCCTACAATGAGCAGTTCTTC. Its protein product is CASSPPWKGGSYNEQFF.

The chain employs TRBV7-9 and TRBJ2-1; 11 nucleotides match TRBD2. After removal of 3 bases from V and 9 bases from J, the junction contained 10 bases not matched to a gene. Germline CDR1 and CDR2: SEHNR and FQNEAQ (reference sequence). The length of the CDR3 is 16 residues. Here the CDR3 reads CASSFRLAGSVGEQFF. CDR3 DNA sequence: TGTGCCAGCAGCTTCAGACTAGCGGGGTCCGTTGGTGAGCAGTTCTTC.

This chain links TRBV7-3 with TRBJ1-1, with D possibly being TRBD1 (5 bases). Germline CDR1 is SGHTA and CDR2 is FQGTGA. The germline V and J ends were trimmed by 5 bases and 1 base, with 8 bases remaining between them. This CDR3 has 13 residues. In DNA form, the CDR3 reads TGTGCCAGCAGCCTCGGACAGAACACTGAAGCTTTCTTT. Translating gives CASSLGQNTEAFF.

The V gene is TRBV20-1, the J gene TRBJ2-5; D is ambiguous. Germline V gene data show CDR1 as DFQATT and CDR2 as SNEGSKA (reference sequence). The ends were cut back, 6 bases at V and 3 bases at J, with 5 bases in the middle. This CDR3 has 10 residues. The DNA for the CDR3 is TGCAGTGCCATTAAAGAGACCCAGTACTTC. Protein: CSAIKETQYF.

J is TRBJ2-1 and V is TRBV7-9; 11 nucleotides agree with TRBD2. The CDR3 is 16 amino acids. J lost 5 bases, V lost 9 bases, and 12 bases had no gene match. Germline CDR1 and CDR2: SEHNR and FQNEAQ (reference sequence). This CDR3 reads CASQDLSGGADNEQFF. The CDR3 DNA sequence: TGTGCCAGTCAGGACCTTAGCGGGGGGGCTGACAATGAGCAGTTCTTC.

The chain's CDR3 is CASSPGQARINEQYF. In DNA, the CDR3 is TGTGCCAGCAGCCCAGGACAGGCGAGAATCAACGAGCAGTACTTC. The chain couples TRBV5-5 to TRBJ2-7, with 7 bases aligning to TRBD1. Germline CDR1 reads SGHKS; CDR2 reads YYEKEE (reference sequence). Trimming cost V 4 bases and J 5 bases; bases outside gene matches: 12. This CDR3 is 15 amino acids long.

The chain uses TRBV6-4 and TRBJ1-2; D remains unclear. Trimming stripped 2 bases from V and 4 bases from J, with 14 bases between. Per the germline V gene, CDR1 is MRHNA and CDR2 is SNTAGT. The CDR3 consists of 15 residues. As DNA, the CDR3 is TGTGCCAGCAGTGACGGAGTGACGGGAATCTATGGCTACACCTTC. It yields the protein CASSDGVTGIYGYTF.

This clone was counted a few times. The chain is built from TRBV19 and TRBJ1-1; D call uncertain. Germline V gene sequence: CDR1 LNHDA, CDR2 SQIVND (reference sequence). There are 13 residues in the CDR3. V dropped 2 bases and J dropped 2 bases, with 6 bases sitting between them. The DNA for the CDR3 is TGTGCCAGTAGTATATCCAGAAACACTGAAGCTTTCTTT. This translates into CASSISRNTEAFF. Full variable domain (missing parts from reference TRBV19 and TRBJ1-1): DGGITQSPKYLFRKEGQNVTLSCEQNLNHDAMYWYRQDPGQGLRLIYYSQIVNDFQKGDIAEGYSVSREKKESFPLTVTSAQKNPTAFYLCASSISRNTEAFFGQGTRLTVV.

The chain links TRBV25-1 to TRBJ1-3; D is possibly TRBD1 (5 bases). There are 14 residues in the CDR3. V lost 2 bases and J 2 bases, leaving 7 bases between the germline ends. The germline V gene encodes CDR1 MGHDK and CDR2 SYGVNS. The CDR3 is CASSEAGAGNTIYF. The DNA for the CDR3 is TGTGCCAGCAGTGAAGCGGGGGCTGGAAACACCATATATTTT. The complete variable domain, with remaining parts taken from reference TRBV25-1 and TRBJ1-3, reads EADIYQTPRYLVIGTGKKITLECSQTMGHDKMYWYQQDPGMELHLIHYSYGVNSTEKGDLSSESTVSRIRTEHFPLTLESARPSHTSQYLCASSEAGAGNTIYFGEGSWLTVV.

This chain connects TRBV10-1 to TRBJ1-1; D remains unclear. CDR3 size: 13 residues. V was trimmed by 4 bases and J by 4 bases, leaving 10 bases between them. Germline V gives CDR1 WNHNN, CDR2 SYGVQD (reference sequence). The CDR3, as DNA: TGCGCCAGCAGTGTTGGCCCAGCCACTGAAGCTTTCTTT. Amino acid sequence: CASSVGPATEAFF.

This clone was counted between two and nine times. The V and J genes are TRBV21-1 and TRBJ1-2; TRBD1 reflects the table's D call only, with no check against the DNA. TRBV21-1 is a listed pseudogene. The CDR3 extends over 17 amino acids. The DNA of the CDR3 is TGTGCCAGCAGCAAAGAGGGCACCGGACAGGGGGCCTATGGCTACACCTTC. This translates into CASSKEGTGQGAYGYTF.

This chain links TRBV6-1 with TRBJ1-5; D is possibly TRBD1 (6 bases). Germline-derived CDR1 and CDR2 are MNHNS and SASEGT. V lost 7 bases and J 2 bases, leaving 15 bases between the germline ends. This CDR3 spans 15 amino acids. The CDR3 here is CASIKGGYGNQPQHF. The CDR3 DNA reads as TGTGCCAGCATCAAGGGGGGTTACGGCAATCAGCCCCAGCATTTT.

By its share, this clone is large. CDR3 in amino acids: CASSPYNYNEQFF. CDR3 coding DNA: TGTGCCAGCAGTCCCTATAATTACAATGAGCAGTTCTTC. This chain links TRBV27 with TRBJ2-1, with D unresolved. The V gene's germline CDR1 is MNHEY and CDR2 SMNVEV (reference sequence). V lost 5 bases and J lost 4, with 9 bases in between. The CDR3 has 13 residues.

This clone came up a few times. The chain's CDR3 is CASSHSSGGARGNTGELFF. CDR3 nucleotide sequence: TGTGCCAGCAGCCACTCGAGCGGGGGGGCCAGGGGAAACACCGGGGAGCTGTTTTTT. V usage is TRBV7-2 and J usage is TRBJ2-2; 10 nucleotides line up with TRBD2. In germline, CDR1 is SGHTA, CDR2 FQGNSA. The CDR3 has 19 amino acids. The trim removed 5 bases at V and 2 bases at J, leaving 14 bases unmatched.

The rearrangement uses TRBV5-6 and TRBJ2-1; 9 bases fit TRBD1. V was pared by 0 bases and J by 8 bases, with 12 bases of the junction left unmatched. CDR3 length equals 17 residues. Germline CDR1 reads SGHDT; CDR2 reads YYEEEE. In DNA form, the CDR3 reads TGTGCCAGCAGCTTGGACAGGGGGCGGTTGAGAATACATGAGCAGTTCTTC. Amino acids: CASSLDRGRLRIHEQFF.

CDR3 region: CASTRGGFGETQYF. For the CDR3, the DNA is TGTGCCAGTACCCGAGGGGGGTTCGGAGAGACCCAGTACTTC. The J gene is TRBJ2-5, the V gene TRBV19, with D perhaps TRBD1 or TRBD2 (6 bases each). Trimming removed 7 bases from V and 4 bases from J, with 16 bases in between. Germline CDR1 reads LNHDA; CDR2 reads SQIVND (reference sequence). The CDR3 consists of 14 residues.

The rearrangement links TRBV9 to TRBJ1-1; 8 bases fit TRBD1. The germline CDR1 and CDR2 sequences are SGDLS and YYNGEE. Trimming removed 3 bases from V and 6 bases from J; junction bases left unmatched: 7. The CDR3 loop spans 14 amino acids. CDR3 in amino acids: CASSAPTGAPEAFF. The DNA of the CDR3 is TGTGCCAGCAGCGCTCCGACAGGGGCCCCTGAAGCTTTCTTT.

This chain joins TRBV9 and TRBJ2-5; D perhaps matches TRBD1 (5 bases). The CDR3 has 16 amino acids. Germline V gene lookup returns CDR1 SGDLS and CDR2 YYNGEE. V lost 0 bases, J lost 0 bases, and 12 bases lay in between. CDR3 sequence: CASSVATGAYQETQYF. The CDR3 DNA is TGTGCCAGCAGCGTAGCCACAGGCGCTTACCAAGAGACCCAGTACTTC.

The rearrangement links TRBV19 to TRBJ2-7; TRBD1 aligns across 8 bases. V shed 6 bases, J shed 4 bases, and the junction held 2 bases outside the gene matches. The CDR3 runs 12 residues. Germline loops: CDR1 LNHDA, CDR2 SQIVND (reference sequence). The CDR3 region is CASSDRGYEQYF. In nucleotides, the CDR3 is TGTGCCAGTAGCGACAGGGGTTACGAGCAGTACTTC.

The CDR3 reads CASSSTGTGNTIYF. The DNA for the CDR3 is TGCGCCAGCAGCTCAACAGGGACTGGAAACACCATATATTTT. The rearrangement joins TRBV5-1 to TRBJ1-3, with D perhaps TRBD1 (6 bases). The germline gives CDR1 SGHRS, CDR2 YFSETQ. This CDR3 region has 14 residues. Deletions cut 3 bases from V and 2 bases from J, with 9 bases between.

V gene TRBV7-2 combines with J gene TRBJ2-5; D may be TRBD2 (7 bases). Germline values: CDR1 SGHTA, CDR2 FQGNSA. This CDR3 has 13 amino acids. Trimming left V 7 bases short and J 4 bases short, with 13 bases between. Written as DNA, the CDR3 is TGTGCCAGCACCGAGGGGGGGGGAGAGACCCAGTACTTC. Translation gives CASTEGGGETQYF.

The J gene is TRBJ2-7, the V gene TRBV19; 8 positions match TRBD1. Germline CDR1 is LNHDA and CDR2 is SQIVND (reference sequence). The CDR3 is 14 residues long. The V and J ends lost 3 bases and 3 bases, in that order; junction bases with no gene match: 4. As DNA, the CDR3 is TGTGCCAGTAGTATTACAGGGGGGAGCTACGAGCAGTACTTC. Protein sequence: CASSITGGSYEQYF.

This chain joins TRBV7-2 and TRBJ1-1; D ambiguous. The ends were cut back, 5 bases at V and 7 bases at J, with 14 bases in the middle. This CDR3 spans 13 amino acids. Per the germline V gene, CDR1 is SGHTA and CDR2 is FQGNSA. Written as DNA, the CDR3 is TGTGCCAGCAGCCCACAGCTGAACGGTGAAGCTTTCTTT. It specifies CASSPQLNGEAFF.

The CDR3 DNA reads TGCGCCAGCAGCTTTAGGGGAGAGGATGAAAAACTGTTTTTT. Its protein is CASSFRGEDEKLFF. J is TRBJ1-4 and V is TRBV5-1; D perhaps matches TRBD1 (5 bases). CDR1 is SGHRS, CDR2 YFSETQ, per germline. This CDR3 has 14 residues. Between the trimmed V and J ends, which lost 2 bases and 6 bases, there was a span of 11 bases.

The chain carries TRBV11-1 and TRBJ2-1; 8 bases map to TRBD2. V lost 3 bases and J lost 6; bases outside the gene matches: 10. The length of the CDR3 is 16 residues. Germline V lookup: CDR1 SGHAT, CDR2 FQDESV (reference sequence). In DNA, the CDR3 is TGTGCCAGCAGCTTTCTCACCGCGGGGGGACTCAATGAGCAGTTCTTC. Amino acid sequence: CASSFLTAGGLNEQFF.

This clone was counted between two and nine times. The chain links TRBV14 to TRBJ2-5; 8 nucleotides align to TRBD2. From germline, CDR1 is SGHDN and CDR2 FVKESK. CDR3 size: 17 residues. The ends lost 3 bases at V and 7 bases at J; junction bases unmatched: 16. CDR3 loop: CASSQPGPSGGVGTQYF. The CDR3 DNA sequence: TGTGCCAGCAGCCAGCCGGGGCCAAGCGGGGGCGTAGGGACCCAGTACTTC.

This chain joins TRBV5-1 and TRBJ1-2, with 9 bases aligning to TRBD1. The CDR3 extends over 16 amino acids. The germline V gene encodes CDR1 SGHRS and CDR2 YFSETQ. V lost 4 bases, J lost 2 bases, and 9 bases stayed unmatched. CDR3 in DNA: TGCGCCAGCAGCAAGGGCTCCGGACAGGGGAACTATGGCTACACCTTC. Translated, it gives CASSKGSGQGNYGYTF. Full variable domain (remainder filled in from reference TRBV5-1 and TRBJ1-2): KAGVTQTPRYLIKTRGQQVTLSCSPISGHRSVSWYQQTPGQGLQFLFEYFSETQRNKGNFPGRFSGRQFSNSRSEMNVSTLELGDSALYLCASSKGSGQGNYGYTFGSGTRLTVV.

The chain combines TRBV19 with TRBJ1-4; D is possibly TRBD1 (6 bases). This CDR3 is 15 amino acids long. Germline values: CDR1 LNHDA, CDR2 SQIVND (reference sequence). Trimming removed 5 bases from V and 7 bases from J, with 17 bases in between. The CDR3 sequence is CASSDPGGAGEKLFF. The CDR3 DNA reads TGTGCCAGTAGTGACCCGGGGGGGGCGGGTGAAAAACTGTTTTTT.

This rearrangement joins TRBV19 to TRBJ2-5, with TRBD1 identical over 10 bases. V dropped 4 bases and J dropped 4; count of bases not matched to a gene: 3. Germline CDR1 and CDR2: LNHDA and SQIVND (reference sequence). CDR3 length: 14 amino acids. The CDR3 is CASSTRTGGETQYF. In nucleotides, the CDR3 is TGTGCCAGTAGTACGAGGACAGGGGGAGAGACCCAGTACTTC.